Listed here are 22 T cell receptor beta chains from one sample, sequenced in a study of T cell repertoires in cytomegalovirus infection. No antigens are known for them. Each CDR3 protein gets one entry after TCRdb re-called the reads with MiXCR. The sample includes approximately 910,000 distinct CDR3 sequences, approximately 33% of them seen just once. This sample comprised cultured CD8+ T cells from PBMCs, obtained from culture after CMV antigen stimulation. The receptors here all came from a human donor in good health (CMV status not recorded). Some clones in this sample may be carry-over from other donors' samples.

The count of this clonotype is one. An end of the junction differs from the germline gene, which may be a read error. This rearrangement joins TRBV6-5 to TRBJ1-2; 12 bases are a match to TRBD1. The CDR3 runs to 15 residues. The V gene's germline CDR1 is MNHEY and CDR2 SVGAGI. The CDR3 nucleotides read TGTGCCAGCAGTCACTCCGGGACAGGGGGCGATGGCTACACCTTC. Its protein is CASSHSGTGGDGYTF.

V usage is TRBV15 and J usage is TRBJ2-4; D perhaps matches TRBD2 (6 bases). CDR3 size: 15 residues. The V end was cut by 0 bases, the J end by 8 bases, with 14 bases between. Germline CDR1 and CDR2: LNHNV and YYDKDF (reference sequence). CDR3 nucleotides: TGTGCCACCAGCAGAGATCTGGCAGGCGGGGACATTCAGTACTTC. Translating it yields CATSRDLAGGDIQYF.

The V and J genes are TRBV11-2 and TRBJ2-5; 7 bases map to TRBD1. Germline assignment: CDR1 SGHAT and CDR2 FQNNGV. With 3 bases clipped from V and 2 bases from J, the junction kept 3 bases outside the gene matches. This CDR3 is built from 14 residues. The CDR3: CASSLGQRQETQYF. CDR3 bases: TGTGCCAGCAGCTTGGGACAGAGGCAAGAGACCCAGTACTTC.

Details on this clonotype: The junction does not match germline at one end; this may be a read error. The J gene is TRBJ1-1, the V gene TRBV25-1; D remains ambiguous. The CDR3 runs to 15 residues. CDR1 and CDR2 (germline): MGHDK, SYGVNS. This chain's CDR3 is CVSSANPPGSTEAFF. The CDR3 coding sequence is TGTGTCAGCAGTGCCAATCCCCCCGGTTCCACTGAAGCTTTCTTT.

The rearrangement links TRBV10-3 to TRBJ2-3, with 11 bases identical to TRBD2. The CDR3 runs to 16 residues. The V and J ends lost 5 bases and 6 bases, in that order; junction bases with no gene match: 10. CDR1 and CDR2 from the germline V gene are ENHRY and SYGVKD. The DNA of the CDR3 is TGTGCCATCAGTAAGGGTAGCGGGGGGGCCGAGGATACGCAGTATTTT. Translating it yields CAISKGSGGAEDTQYF.

This clonotype appeared a few times. The genes are TRBV2 and TRBJ2-3, with 10 bases aligning to TRBD2. The germline V gene has CDR1 SNHLY and CDR2 FYNNEI. V shed 2 bases, J shed 3 bases, and the junction held 5 bases outside the gene matches. The CDR3 spans 16 residues. As DNA, the CDR3 is TGTGCCAGCAGTGAACTAGTAGCGGGGGGAACAGATACGCAGTATTTT. Translation gives CASSELVAGGTDTQYF.

The V gene is TRBV7-9, the J gene TRBJ2-1, with D possibly matching TRBD1 (5 bases). Looked up from germline, CDR1 is SEHNR and CDR2 is FQNEAQ (reference sequence). The ends were cut back, 1 base at V and 13 bases at J, with 14 bases in the middle. This CDR3 comprises 13 residues. Written as DNA, the CDR3 is TGTGCCAGCAGCTTAGGGGGCTCACCGAGTCAGTTCTTC. It encodes CASSLGGSPSQFF.

This clonotype was picked up many times. The chain recombines TRBV19 with TRBJ1-4; D is unresolved. CDR3 size: 15 residues. Germline V gene lookup returns CDR1 LNHDA and CDR2 SQIVND (reference sequence). The V end was cut by 0 bases, the J end by 7 bases, with 12 bases between. CDR3 DNA sequence: TGTGCCAGTAGTATAGATTGGGGAAGGTTTGAAAAACTGTTTTTT. Translated: CASSIDWGRFEKLFF.

The chain is built from TRBV5-5 and TRBJ2-1; the match to TRBD1 covers 10 bases. In germline, CDR1 is SGHKS, CDR2 YYEKEE (reference sequence). Trimming at V came to 7 bases and at J to 6 bases, leaving 7 bases not matched to a gene. CDR3 length equals 14 residues. CDR3 bases: TGTGCCAGCTTCTGGGGACAGGGGCCCAATGAGCAGTTCTTC. It codes for CASFWGQGPNEQFF. Supplemented by reference TRBV5-5 and TRBJ2-1, the full variable domain reads DAGVTQSPTHLIKTRGQQVTLRCSPISGHKSVSWYQQVLGQGPQFIFQYYEKEERGRGNFPDRFSARQFPNYSSELNVNALLLGDSALYLCASFWGQGPNEQFFGPGTRLTVL.

The chain uses TRBV4-1 and TRBJ1-1, with D possibly being TRBD1 (6 bases). The CDR3 runs 15 residues. Germline V lookup: CDR1 MGHRA, CDR2 YSYEKL. The ends were cut back, 1 base at V and 0 bases at J, with 9 bases in the middle. The DNA for the CDR3 is TGCGCCAGCAGCCAAGGGACAGCCGTGAACACTGAAGCTTTCTTT. This translates into CASSQGTAVNTEAFF.

The V and J genes are TRBV12-3 or TRBV12-4 and TRBJ1-1; unclear D gene. The length of the CDR3 is 13 residues. The V gene lost 7 bases and the J gene lost 1 base, with 10 bases spanning the gap. CDR3 amino acids: CASTQDANTEAFF. CDR3 bases: TGTGCCAGCACCCAAGATGCGAACACTGAAGCTTTCTTT.

This chain joins TRBV5-1 and TRBJ2-7; possible D gene TRBD1, 6 bases. Germline V CDR1 and CDR2: SGHRS, YFSETQ. The CDR3 runs to 18 residues. The V end was cut by 7 bases, the J end by 7 bases, with 33 bases between. The CDR3 reads CASGPPGTNVYHSGEQYV. Written as DNA, the CDR3 is TGCGCCAGCGGCCCGCCAGGGACAAACGTATACCATTCGGGGGAGCAGTACGTC.

This clonotype was counted a few times. Here the CDR3 reads CASSYSGTDLNTEAFF. The CDR3 coding sequence is TGTGCCAGCAGTTACTCTGGGACCGACCTGAACACTGAAGCTTTCTTT. V usage is TRBV6-6 and J usage is TRBJ1-1; D may be TRBD1 (5 bases). Germline V gene sequence: CDR1 MNHNY, CDR2 SVGAGI (reference sequence). V was shortened by 0 bases and J by 0 bases, with 11 bases between the two germline ends. The CDR3 sequence is 16 residues long.

In its sample, this clonotype was seen many times. V usage is TRBV6-1 and J usage is TRBJ1-3; TRBD1 agrees at 8 bases. The CDR3 has 14 residues. The J segment lost 0 bases and the V segment lost 11 bases, leaving 6 bases of the junction unmatched. Germline assignment: CDR1 MNHNS and CDR2 SASEGT. The CDR3 sequence is CAVTGVTSGNTIYF. CDR3 DNA: TGTGCCGTGACAGGGGTTACCTCTGGAAACACCATATATTTT.

The genes are TRBV15 and TRBJ2-3; the match to TRBD1 covers 10 bases. Germline loops: CDR1 LNHNV, CDR2 YYDKDF (reference sequence). The CDR3 covers 18 residues. J gave up 6 bases and V 3 bases, and 15 bases lay outside the gene matches. The CDR3 region is CATSSLRTGGLGLDTQYF. The CDR3 DNA reads TGTGCCACCAGCAGCCTCCGGACAGGGGGTTTAGGGCTGGATACGCAGTATTTT.

The chain has TRBV19 and TRBJ2-3; D unclear. The length of the CDR3 is 12 residues. V lost 2 bases, J lost 3 bases, and 3 bases lay in between. CDR1 and CDR2 from the germline V gene are LNHDA and SQIVND (reference sequence). CDR3 sequence reads: CASSIPTDTQYF. The CDR3 DNA reads TGTGCCAGTAGTATACCTACAGATACGCAGTATTTT.

The gene calls are TRBV7-6 and TRBJ2-1; D is perhaps TRBD1 (6 bases). CDR3 length: 14 residues. The V gene's germline CDR1 is SGHVS and CDR2 FNYEAQ. V was clipped by 4 bases and J by 7 bases, with 14 bases between them. Written as DNA, the CDR3 is TGTGCCAGCAGCTACGCAGGGGCCGTTAATGAGCAGTTCTTC. Its protein is CASSYAGAVNEQFF.

The chain is built from TRBV19 and TRBJ2-2, with 9 bases that match TRBD2. CDR1 LNHDA and CDR2 SQIVND come from the germline V gene (reference sequence). V shed 7 bases and J 3 bases; nucleotides not matched to a gene: 12. This CDR3 has 17 amino acids. The CDR3 DNA reads as TGTGCCAGTACGCTGCTGGCGGGGGGGCCTGACACCGGGGAGCTGTTTTTT. It codes for CASTLLAGGPDTGELFF. Together with reference TRBV19 and TRBJ2-2, the CDR3 gives the full variable domain: DGGITQSPKYLFRKEGQNVTLSCEQNLNHDAMYWYRQDPGQGLRLIYYSQIVNDFQKGDIAEGYSVSREKKESFPLTVTSAQKNPTAFYLCASTLLAGGPDTGELFFGEGSRLTVL.

V gene TRBV6-1 combines with J gene TRBJ2-2; D is ambiguous. Trimming left V 1 base short and J 5 bases short, with 11 bases between. This CDR3 spans 15 amino acids. Germline loops: CDR1 MNHNS, CDR2 SASEGT. The CDR3 loop is CASSEGRTGTGELFF. CDR3 sequence (DNA): TGTGCCAGCAGTGAAGGACGAACGGGTACCGGGGAGCTGTTTTTT.

This clonotype was found a few times. The rearrangement uses TRBV20-1 and TRBJ2-5; D possibly corresponds to TRBD1 (5 bases). CDR1 and CDR2 (germline): DFQATT, SNEGSKA (reference sequence). This CDR3 region has 13 residues. Trimming left V 6 bases short and J 4 bases short, with 15 bases between. CDR3: CSAQSGSSETQYF. The CDR3 region has the DNA TGCAGTGCGCAATCAGGGTCATCAGAGACCCAGTACTTC.

V gene TRBV4-1 combines with J gene TRBJ2-1; TRBD2 might be the D (6 bases). V gave up 4 bases and J gave up 6 bases, with 13 bases separating them. CDR1 MGHRA and CDR2 YSYEKL come from the germline V gene. The length of the CDR3 is 14 residues. CDR3 coding DNA: TGCGCCAGCAGCCCAGGGATGGAGGGCAATGAGCAGTTCTTC. This translates into CASSPGMEGNEQFF.

V gene TRBV4-1 combines with J gene TRBJ2-1, with 9 bases that match TRBD2. From germline, CDR1 is MGHRA and CDR2 YSYEKL. Trimming took 0 bases from V and 7 from J; bases not matched to a gene: 7. This CDR3 has 16 amino acids. Here the CDR3 reads CASSQDAGGPLNEQFF. CDR3 nucleotides: TGCGCCAGCAGCCAAGATGCGGGGGGGCCTTTGAATGAGCAGTTCTTC.